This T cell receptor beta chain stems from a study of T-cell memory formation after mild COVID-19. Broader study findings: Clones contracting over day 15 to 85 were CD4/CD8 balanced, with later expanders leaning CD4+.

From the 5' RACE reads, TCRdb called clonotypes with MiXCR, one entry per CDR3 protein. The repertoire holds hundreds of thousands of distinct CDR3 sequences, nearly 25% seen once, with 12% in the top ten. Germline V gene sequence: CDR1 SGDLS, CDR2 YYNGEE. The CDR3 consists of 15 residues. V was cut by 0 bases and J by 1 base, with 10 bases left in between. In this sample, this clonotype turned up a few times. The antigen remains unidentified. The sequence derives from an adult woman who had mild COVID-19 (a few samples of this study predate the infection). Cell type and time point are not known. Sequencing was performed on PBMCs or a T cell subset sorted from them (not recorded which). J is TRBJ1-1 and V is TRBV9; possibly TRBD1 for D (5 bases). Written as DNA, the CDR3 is TGTGCCAGCAGCGTAGGGGCAAGGGGGAACACTGAAGCTTTCTTT. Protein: CASSVGARGNTEAFF.